These 30 T cell receptor beta chains were all obtained from the same sample, sequenced in a study of blood T cell repertoires in COVID-19 (dated by TCRdb to 2019 to 2021). Libraries were built with the immunoSEQ multiplex PCR assay. In TCRdb, the immuneACCESS table is reduced to in-frame sequences with V and J assigned. These tables do not hold every clone; where another copy was compared, an unresolved V gene accounts for under half, and the others remain unexplained. Here the sample has 350,000 or so clones; 88% occur a single time. 0.95% to 1.1% of the sample goes to the ten largest clones. The sequenced sample consisted of PBMCs or T cells enriched from blood (not recorded which). All receptors derive from a woman in her twenties or thirties who had been exposed to COVID-19.

The chain couples TRBV29-1 to TRBJ2-1; no clear D gene. Trimming took 4 bases from V and 9 from J, leaving 10 bases between them. The germline gives CDR1 SQVTM, CDR2 ANQGSEA. This CDR3 region has 11 residues. Here the CDR3 DNA reads TGCAGCGTTGCTCGTTACGGTGAGCAGTTCTTC. It specifies CSVARYGEQFF.

CDR3 nucleotides: TGTGCCAGCAGCGTAGGAAGCAGCGGGAGTACGAATACGCAGTATTTT. Its protein product is CASSVGSSGSTNTQYF. The V gene is TRBV9, the J gene TRBJ2-3, with 8 bases fitting TRBD2. Germline V gene lookup returns CDR1 SGDLS and CDR2 YYNGEE. J was trimmed by 7 bases and V by 0 bases; bases with no gene match: 10. The CDR3 runs to 16 residues.

The rearrangement uses TRBV4-2 and TRBJ2-1, with D maybe TRBD2 (6 bases). The CDR3 loop spans 19 amino acids. V gave up 2 bases and J gave up 4 bases, with 24 bases separating them. Germline CDR1 is LGHNA and CDR2 is YNFKEQ. CDR3 nucleotides: TGTGCCAGCAGCCAACGGTTGTCCGGGGGTGGGTTGCAATACAATGAGCAGTTCTTC. It encodes CASSQRLSGGGLQYNEQFF.

This clone has only a few counts. The chain carries TRBV2 and TRBJ1-3; 10 bases agree with TRBD1. J lost 4 bases, V lost 7 bases, and 13 bases had no gene match. CDR3 length: 17 residues. CDR1 SNHLY and CDR2 FYNNEI come from the germline V gene. CDR3 sequence reads: CASTPLRGQGFGNTIYF. CDR3 in DNA: TGTGCCAGCACCCCCCTGCGGGGACAGGGGTTCGGAAACACCATATATTTT.

This clone was picked up one time. The genes are TRBV19 and TRBJ1-5, with D possibly being TRBD1 (6 bases). This CDR3 has 16 residues. Between the trimmed V and J ends, which lost 5 bases and 6 bases, there was a span of 20 bases. Per germline, CDR1 LNHDA and CDR2 SQIVND (reference sequence). The CDR3 is CASSLQGILQGQPQHF. The CDR3 DNA reads TGTGCCAGTAGTTTACAGGGCATTTTGCAGGGTCAGCCCCAGCATTTT.

The rearrangement links TRBV27 to TRBJ1-5, with 10 bases identical to TRBD1. CDR1 is MNHEY and CDR2 is SMNVEV in the germline V gene (reference sequence). CDR3 length: 16 amino acids. With 2 bases clipped from V and 6 bases from J, the junction kept 7 bases outside the gene matches. CDR3 DNA: TGTGCCAGCAGTTTAGGGGCGACAGGGGGCGGTCAGCCCCAGCATTTT. This encodes CASSLGATGGGQPQHF.

CDR3 DNA: TGTGCCAGCAGCCGATCGAGTTGGGCTGTCCAGTACTTC. Translating gives CASSRSSWAVQYF. The J gene is TRBJ2-5, the V gene TRBV7-8; unclear D gene. V lost 5 bases and J lost 10, with 17 bases in between. CDR1 is SGHVS and CDR2 is FQNEAQ in the germline V gene. CDR3 length: 13 residues.

This clone appeared once. In DNA form, the CDR3 reads TGTGCCAGCAGCCACCCGAGTCGACAGGGGGCGTCCGGGGAGCTGTTTTTT. The encoded protein is CASSHPSRQGASGELFF. The rearrangement links TRBV3-1 (or the pseudogene TRBV3-2) to TRBJ2-2, with 10 bases that match TRBD1. Germline lookup yields CDR1 LGHDT and CDR2 YNNKEL (reference sequence). The CDR3 length is 17 residues. V was pared by 3 bases and J by 6 bases, with 10 bases of the junction left unmatched.

This clone was detected a few times. The chain couples TRBV27 to TRBJ2-2; no firm D call. Deletions cut 3 bases from V and 7 bases from J, with 15 bases between. This CDR3 contains 15 residues. Per germline, CDR1 MNHEY and CDR2 SMNVEV (reference sequence). The CDR3 DNA reads TGTGCCAGCAGTTTCATCGCGGTATATGGCGGGGAGCTGTTTTTT. As protein: CASSFIAVYGGELFF.

The chain combines TRBV5-6 with TRBJ2-7; TRBD1 aligns across 7 bases. Germline-derived CDR1 and CDR2 are SGHDT and YYEEEE. The junction had 4 bases not matched to a gene; V was cut back by 0 bases and J by 4 bases. This CDR3 region has 14 residues. The CDR3 bases are TGTGCCAGCAGCTTGGGACAGGGTAGTTACGAGCAGTACTTC. Translated: CASSLGQGSYEQYF.

There are a few counts of this clone. The chain is built from TRBV6-2 or TRBV6-3 and TRBJ2-3; 9 nucleotides line up with TRBD2. J gave up 4 bases and V 2 bases, and 10 bases lay outside the gene matches. The germline V gene encodes CDR1 MNHEY and CDR2 SVGEGT. The CDR3 runs 17 residues. CDR3 nucleotides: TGTGCCAGCAGTTACCCGGTCTGGCGGGAGGGTTCAGATACGCAGTATTTT. Its protein product is CASSYPVWREGSDTQYF.

The chain joins TRBV7-9 to TRBJ2-7, with 7 bases lining up with TRBD2. CDR1 and CDR2 from the germline V gene are SEHNR and FQNEAQ (reference sequence). The CDR3 runs to 14 residues. The ends lost 4 bases at V and 3 bases at J; junction bases unmatched: 6. The CDR3: CASSSTRTSYEQYF. CDR3 sequence (DNA): TGTGCCAGCAGCTCAACCCGGACTAGCTACGAGCAGTACTTC.

This clone appeared a single time. The chain uses TRBV3-1 (or the pseudogene TRBV3-2) and TRBJ2-1, with 7 bases aligning to TRBD1. The CDR3 has 13 residues. Germline V gene data show CDR1 as LGHDT and CDR2 as YNNKEL (reference sequence). Losses at the gene ends were 6 bases for V and 7 bases for J; bases not matched to a gene: 6. The CDR3 region is CASRRDSWNEQFF. DNA for the CDR3: TGTGCCAGCAGACGGGACAGTTGGAATGAGCAGTTCTTC.

The sample holds a few counts of this clone. This chain joins TRBV5-1 and TRBJ1-6; D uncertain. Trimming took 0 bases from V and 6 from J, leaving 7 bases between them. This CDR3 is 14 amino acids long. Germline V gene data show CDR1 as SGHRS and CDR2 as YFSETQ. CDR3 in DNA: TGCGCCAGCAGCTTGGGGTACAGTAATTCACCCCTCCACTTT. Residues: CASSLGYSNSPLHF.

The chain has TRBV28 and TRBJ1-5; D uncertain. Looked up from germline, CDR1 is MDHEN and CDR2 is SYDVKM. The CDR3 is 15 amino acids. Trimming left V 3 bases short and J 4 bases short, with 13 bases between. CDR3 amino acids: CASSFVTGVNQPQHF. For the CDR3, the DNA is TGTGCCAGCAGTTTCGTGACGGGAGTTAATCAGCCCCAGCATTTT.

The chain carries TRBV9 and TRBJ2-5, with a tentative D call TRBD2 (5 bases). Trimming stripped 0 bases from V and 2 bases from J, with 5 bases between. The CDR3 is made up of 13 amino acids. CDR1 and CDR2 from the germline V gene are SGDLS and YYNGEE. The CDR3 nucleotides are TGTGCCAGCAGCGTAGCGGGGCAAGAGACCCAGTACTTC. It codes for CASSVAGQETQYF. Full variable domain (missing parts from reference TRBV9 and TRBJ2-5): DSGVTQTPKHLITATGQRVTLRCSPRSGDLSVYWYQQSLDQGLQFLIQYYNGEERAKGNILERFSAQQFPDLHSELNLSSLELGDSALYFCASSVAGQETQYFGPGTRLLVL.

The CDR3 bases are TGTGCCTGGAGTGTCGGCGTCGCGGGAGTGACCGGGGAGCTGTTTTTT. Translated, it gives CAWSVGVAGVTGELFF. The gene calls are TRBV30 and TRBJ2-2, with TRBD2 matching over 7 bases. CDR1 and CDR2 from the germline V gene are GTSNPN and SVGIG (reference sequence). The V segment lost 0 bases and the J segment 5 bases; nucleotides outside the gene matches: 9. The CDR3 sequence is 16 residues long.

This chain joins TRBV19 and TRBJ2-2; TRBD2 aligns across 13 bases. Germline trimming cut 3 bases from V and 4 bases from J; bases unmatched to any gene: 14. CDR3 length: 20 amino acids. The germline V gene encodes CDR1 LNHDA and CDR2 SQIVND (reference sequence). The CDR3 spells CASSIRPGLAGSGSTGELFF. The CDR3 nucleotides read TGTGCCAGTAGTATTAGACCGGGACTAGCGGGATCGGGGAGCACCGGGGAGCTGTTTTTT. Full variable domain (rest looked up from reference TRBV19 and TRBJ2-2): DGGITQSPKYLFRKEGQNVTLSCEQNLNHDAMYWYRQDPGQGLRLIYYSQIVNDFQKGDIAEGYSVSREKKESFPLTVTSAQKNPTAFYLCASSIRPGLAGSGSTGELFFGEGSRLTVL.

V usage is TRBV28 and J usage is TRBJ2-7; tentatively, D is TRBD2 (5 bases). In germline, CDR1 is MDHEN, CDR2 SYDVKM. The V end lost 5 bases, the J end lost 0 bases, and 17 bases lay between the germline ends. This CDR3 spans 16 amino acids. CDR3 coding DNA: TGTGCCAGCAGTGCCCTATTCGGGGTCAGCTCCTACGAGCAGTACTTC. This gives the protein CASSALFGVSSYEQYF.

The chain couples TRBV13 to TRBJ2-1, with D possibly being TRBD2 (5 bases). The CDR3 extends over 14 amino acids. V lost 7 bases to trimming and J lost 8 bases, with 18 bases between them. Germline loops: CDR1 PRHDT, CDR2 FYEKMQ (reference sequence). The CDR3 region has the DNA TGTGCCAGCAACCGCGGTGGCGGGTGGTATGAGCAGTTCTTC. It yields the protein CASNRGGGWYEQFF. Based on the CDR3 plus reference TRBV13 and TRBJ2-1, the full variable domain is AAGVIQSPRHLIKEKRETATLKCYPIPRHDTVYWYQQGPGQDPQFLISFYEKMQSDKGSIPDRFSAQQFSDYHSELNMSSLELGDSALYFCASNRGGGWYEQFFGPGTRLTVL.

This clone was observed once. The rearrangement uses TRBV3-1 (or the pseudogene TRBV3-2) and TRBJ2-7, with 8 bases lining up with TRBD1. The CDR3 covers 13 residues. With V trimmed by 5 bases and J by 6 bases, 6 bases remained unmatched. Looked up from germline, CDR1 is LGHDT and CDR2 is YNNKEL (reference sequence). In DNA form, the CDR3 reads TGTGCCAGCAGCTCCGACAGGGGAGGCGAGCAGTACTTC. Amino acids: CASSSDRGGEQYF.

V gene TRBV30 combines with J gene TRBJ2-7; 7 nucleotides line up with TRBD2. With 2 bases clipped from V and 2 bases from J, the junction kept 3 bases outside the gene matches. CDR1 is GTSNPN, CDR2 SVGIG, per germline (reference sequence). The CDR3 length is 13 residues. CDR3 amino acids: CAWSSGGTYEQYF. CDR3 DNA sequence: TGTGCCTGGAGTTCGGGGGGAACCTACGAGCAGTACTTC.

This clone was recorded many times. V gene TRBV28 combines with J gene TRBJ2-2, with 9 bases identical to TRBD1. The V and J ends lost 5 bases and 5 bases, in that order; junction bases with no gene match: 12. The CDR3 contains 17 residues. Germline V lookup: CDR1 MDHEN, CDR2 SYDVKM. The CDR3 DNA reads TGTGCCAGCAGTGCCCTGACCGGGACAGGGCGGACCGGGGAGCTGTTTTTT. Protein product: CASSALTGTGRTGELFF.

The chain employs TRBV16 and TRBJ1-5; TRBD1 aligns across 8 bases. The CDR3 extends over 15 amino acids. V trimming: 1 base; J trimming: 4 bases; junction bases outside the gene matches: 3. In germline, CDR1 is KGHSY, CDR2 FQNENV. The CDR3 protein is CASSQLGQANQPQHF. CDR3 in DNA: TGTGCCAGCAGCCAATTGGGACAGGCTAATCAGCCCCAGCATTTT. Based on the CDR3 plus reference TRBV16 and TRBJ1-5, the full variable domain is GEEVAQTPKHLVRGEGQKAKLYCAPIKGHSYVFWYQQVLKNEFKFLISFQNENVFDETGMPKERFSAKCLPNSPCSLEIQATKLEDSAVYFCASSQLGQANQPQHFGDGTRLSIL.

The chain employs TRBV2 and TRBJ1-5; D gene ambiguous. The V end lost 2 bases, the J end lost 4 bases, and 9 bases lay between the germline ends. Germline-derived CDR1 and CDR2 are SNHLY and FYNNEI. The CDR3 is made up of 14 amino acids. CDR3 residues: CASSERSRNQPQHF. CDR3 DNA: TGTGCCAGCAGTGAACGCAGTCGAAATCAGCCCCAGCATTTT.

V gene TRBV5-1 combines with J gene TRBJ2-4, with 12 bases that match TRBD2. CDR1 and CDR2 (germline): SGHRS, YFSETQ. The CDR3 has 18 residues. The V gene end was trimmed by 4 bases and the J gene end by 0 bases; junction bases not matched to a gene: 8. Written as DNA, the CDR3 is TGCGCCAGCAGCCCAAGGCTAGCGGGAGGGCTAGCCAAAAACATTCAGTACTTC. This sequence encodes CASSPRLAGGLAKNIQYF.

The V call is TRBV7-2, the J call TRBJ1-5, with D perhaps matching TRBD1 (6 bases). Germline-derived CDR1 and CDR2 are SGHTA and FQGNSA. Trimming shortened V by 2 bases and J by 7 bases, and 18 bases separated the two germline ends. The CDR3 contains 16 residues. In DNA, the CDR3 is TGTGCCAGCAGCTTAAGACAGGCCCGGCCCAACCAGCCCCAGCATTTT. Its translation is CASSLRQARPNQPQHF.

The table lists this clone with many counts. V and J are TRBV23-1 and TRBJ1-3; 9 bases fit TRBD1. TRBV23-1 is given ORF status, its function remaining uncertain. There are 15 residues in the CDR3. With V trimmed by 2 bases and J by 6 bases, 5 bases remained unmatched. This CDR3 is CASSQPGQGANTIYF. DNA for the CDR3: TGCGCCAGCAGTCAACCGGGACAGGGTGCAAACACCATATATTTT.

The gene calls are TRBV6-5 and TRBJ2-1; TRBD1 matches at 8 bases. CDR3 length: 15 residues. Germline V gives CDR1 MNHEY, CDR2 SVGAGI. With V trimmed by 6 bases and J by 6 bases, 10 bases remained unmatched. The CDR3 loop reads CASRHTGGRGNEQFF. The CDR3 coding sequence is TGTGCCAGCAGACACACAGGGGGGCGGGGCAATGAGCAGTTCTTC.

This chain connects TRBV7-8 to TRBJ1-1; 7 positions match TRBD1. This CDR3 is built from 15 residues. Trimming took 2 bases from V and 8 from J; bases not matched to a gene: 11. Germline lookup yields CDR1 SGHVS and CDR2 FQNEAQ. The CDR3 protein is CASSLRRDTGAEAFF. The DNA of the CDR3 is TGTGCCAGCAGCTTAAGGCGCGATACAGGGGCGGAAGCTTTCTTT. Full variable domain (remainder filled in from reference TRBV7-8 and TRBJ1-1): GAGVSQSPRYKVAKRGQDVALRCDPISGHVSLFWYQQALGQGPEFLTYFQNEAQLDKSGLPSDRFFAERPEGSVSTLKIQRTQQEDSAVYLCASSLRRDTGAEAFFGQGTRLTVV.